This TCR beta chain was recorded in a study of response to subunit inactivated influenza vaccine. Whole-study findings and limits: Few additional T cells are recruited per seasonal influenza vaccination, authors suggested.

This clonotype was seen more than once but under ten times. Antigen unknown. TCRdb re-called the RT-PCR reads through MiXCR, storing one row per CDR3 protein. The table shows 590,000 or so distinct CDR3 sequences, with around 15% occurring only once. Germline CDR1 and CDR2: MDHEN and SYDVKM. Unmatched junction bases numbered 4, after V lost 6 bases and J lost 11 bases. This CDR3 comprises 12 residues. The receptor comes from a man in his fifties or sixties who received an inactivated influenza vaccine. The chain couples TRBV28 to TRBJ2-1, with TRBD2 identical over 10 bases. Sequenced here: PBMCs from blood, sampled approximately 15 days before vaccination. The CDR3 bases are TGTGCCAGCAGACCAACTAGCGGGAAGCAGTTCTTC. Residues: CASRPTSGKQFF. Together with reference TRBV28 and TRBJ2-1, the CDR3 gives the full variable domain: DVKVTQSSRYLVKRTGEKVFLECVQDMDHENMFWYRQDPGLGLRLIYFSYDVKMKEKGDIPEGYSVSREKKERFSLILESASTNQTSMYLCASRPTSGKQFFGPGTRLTVL.